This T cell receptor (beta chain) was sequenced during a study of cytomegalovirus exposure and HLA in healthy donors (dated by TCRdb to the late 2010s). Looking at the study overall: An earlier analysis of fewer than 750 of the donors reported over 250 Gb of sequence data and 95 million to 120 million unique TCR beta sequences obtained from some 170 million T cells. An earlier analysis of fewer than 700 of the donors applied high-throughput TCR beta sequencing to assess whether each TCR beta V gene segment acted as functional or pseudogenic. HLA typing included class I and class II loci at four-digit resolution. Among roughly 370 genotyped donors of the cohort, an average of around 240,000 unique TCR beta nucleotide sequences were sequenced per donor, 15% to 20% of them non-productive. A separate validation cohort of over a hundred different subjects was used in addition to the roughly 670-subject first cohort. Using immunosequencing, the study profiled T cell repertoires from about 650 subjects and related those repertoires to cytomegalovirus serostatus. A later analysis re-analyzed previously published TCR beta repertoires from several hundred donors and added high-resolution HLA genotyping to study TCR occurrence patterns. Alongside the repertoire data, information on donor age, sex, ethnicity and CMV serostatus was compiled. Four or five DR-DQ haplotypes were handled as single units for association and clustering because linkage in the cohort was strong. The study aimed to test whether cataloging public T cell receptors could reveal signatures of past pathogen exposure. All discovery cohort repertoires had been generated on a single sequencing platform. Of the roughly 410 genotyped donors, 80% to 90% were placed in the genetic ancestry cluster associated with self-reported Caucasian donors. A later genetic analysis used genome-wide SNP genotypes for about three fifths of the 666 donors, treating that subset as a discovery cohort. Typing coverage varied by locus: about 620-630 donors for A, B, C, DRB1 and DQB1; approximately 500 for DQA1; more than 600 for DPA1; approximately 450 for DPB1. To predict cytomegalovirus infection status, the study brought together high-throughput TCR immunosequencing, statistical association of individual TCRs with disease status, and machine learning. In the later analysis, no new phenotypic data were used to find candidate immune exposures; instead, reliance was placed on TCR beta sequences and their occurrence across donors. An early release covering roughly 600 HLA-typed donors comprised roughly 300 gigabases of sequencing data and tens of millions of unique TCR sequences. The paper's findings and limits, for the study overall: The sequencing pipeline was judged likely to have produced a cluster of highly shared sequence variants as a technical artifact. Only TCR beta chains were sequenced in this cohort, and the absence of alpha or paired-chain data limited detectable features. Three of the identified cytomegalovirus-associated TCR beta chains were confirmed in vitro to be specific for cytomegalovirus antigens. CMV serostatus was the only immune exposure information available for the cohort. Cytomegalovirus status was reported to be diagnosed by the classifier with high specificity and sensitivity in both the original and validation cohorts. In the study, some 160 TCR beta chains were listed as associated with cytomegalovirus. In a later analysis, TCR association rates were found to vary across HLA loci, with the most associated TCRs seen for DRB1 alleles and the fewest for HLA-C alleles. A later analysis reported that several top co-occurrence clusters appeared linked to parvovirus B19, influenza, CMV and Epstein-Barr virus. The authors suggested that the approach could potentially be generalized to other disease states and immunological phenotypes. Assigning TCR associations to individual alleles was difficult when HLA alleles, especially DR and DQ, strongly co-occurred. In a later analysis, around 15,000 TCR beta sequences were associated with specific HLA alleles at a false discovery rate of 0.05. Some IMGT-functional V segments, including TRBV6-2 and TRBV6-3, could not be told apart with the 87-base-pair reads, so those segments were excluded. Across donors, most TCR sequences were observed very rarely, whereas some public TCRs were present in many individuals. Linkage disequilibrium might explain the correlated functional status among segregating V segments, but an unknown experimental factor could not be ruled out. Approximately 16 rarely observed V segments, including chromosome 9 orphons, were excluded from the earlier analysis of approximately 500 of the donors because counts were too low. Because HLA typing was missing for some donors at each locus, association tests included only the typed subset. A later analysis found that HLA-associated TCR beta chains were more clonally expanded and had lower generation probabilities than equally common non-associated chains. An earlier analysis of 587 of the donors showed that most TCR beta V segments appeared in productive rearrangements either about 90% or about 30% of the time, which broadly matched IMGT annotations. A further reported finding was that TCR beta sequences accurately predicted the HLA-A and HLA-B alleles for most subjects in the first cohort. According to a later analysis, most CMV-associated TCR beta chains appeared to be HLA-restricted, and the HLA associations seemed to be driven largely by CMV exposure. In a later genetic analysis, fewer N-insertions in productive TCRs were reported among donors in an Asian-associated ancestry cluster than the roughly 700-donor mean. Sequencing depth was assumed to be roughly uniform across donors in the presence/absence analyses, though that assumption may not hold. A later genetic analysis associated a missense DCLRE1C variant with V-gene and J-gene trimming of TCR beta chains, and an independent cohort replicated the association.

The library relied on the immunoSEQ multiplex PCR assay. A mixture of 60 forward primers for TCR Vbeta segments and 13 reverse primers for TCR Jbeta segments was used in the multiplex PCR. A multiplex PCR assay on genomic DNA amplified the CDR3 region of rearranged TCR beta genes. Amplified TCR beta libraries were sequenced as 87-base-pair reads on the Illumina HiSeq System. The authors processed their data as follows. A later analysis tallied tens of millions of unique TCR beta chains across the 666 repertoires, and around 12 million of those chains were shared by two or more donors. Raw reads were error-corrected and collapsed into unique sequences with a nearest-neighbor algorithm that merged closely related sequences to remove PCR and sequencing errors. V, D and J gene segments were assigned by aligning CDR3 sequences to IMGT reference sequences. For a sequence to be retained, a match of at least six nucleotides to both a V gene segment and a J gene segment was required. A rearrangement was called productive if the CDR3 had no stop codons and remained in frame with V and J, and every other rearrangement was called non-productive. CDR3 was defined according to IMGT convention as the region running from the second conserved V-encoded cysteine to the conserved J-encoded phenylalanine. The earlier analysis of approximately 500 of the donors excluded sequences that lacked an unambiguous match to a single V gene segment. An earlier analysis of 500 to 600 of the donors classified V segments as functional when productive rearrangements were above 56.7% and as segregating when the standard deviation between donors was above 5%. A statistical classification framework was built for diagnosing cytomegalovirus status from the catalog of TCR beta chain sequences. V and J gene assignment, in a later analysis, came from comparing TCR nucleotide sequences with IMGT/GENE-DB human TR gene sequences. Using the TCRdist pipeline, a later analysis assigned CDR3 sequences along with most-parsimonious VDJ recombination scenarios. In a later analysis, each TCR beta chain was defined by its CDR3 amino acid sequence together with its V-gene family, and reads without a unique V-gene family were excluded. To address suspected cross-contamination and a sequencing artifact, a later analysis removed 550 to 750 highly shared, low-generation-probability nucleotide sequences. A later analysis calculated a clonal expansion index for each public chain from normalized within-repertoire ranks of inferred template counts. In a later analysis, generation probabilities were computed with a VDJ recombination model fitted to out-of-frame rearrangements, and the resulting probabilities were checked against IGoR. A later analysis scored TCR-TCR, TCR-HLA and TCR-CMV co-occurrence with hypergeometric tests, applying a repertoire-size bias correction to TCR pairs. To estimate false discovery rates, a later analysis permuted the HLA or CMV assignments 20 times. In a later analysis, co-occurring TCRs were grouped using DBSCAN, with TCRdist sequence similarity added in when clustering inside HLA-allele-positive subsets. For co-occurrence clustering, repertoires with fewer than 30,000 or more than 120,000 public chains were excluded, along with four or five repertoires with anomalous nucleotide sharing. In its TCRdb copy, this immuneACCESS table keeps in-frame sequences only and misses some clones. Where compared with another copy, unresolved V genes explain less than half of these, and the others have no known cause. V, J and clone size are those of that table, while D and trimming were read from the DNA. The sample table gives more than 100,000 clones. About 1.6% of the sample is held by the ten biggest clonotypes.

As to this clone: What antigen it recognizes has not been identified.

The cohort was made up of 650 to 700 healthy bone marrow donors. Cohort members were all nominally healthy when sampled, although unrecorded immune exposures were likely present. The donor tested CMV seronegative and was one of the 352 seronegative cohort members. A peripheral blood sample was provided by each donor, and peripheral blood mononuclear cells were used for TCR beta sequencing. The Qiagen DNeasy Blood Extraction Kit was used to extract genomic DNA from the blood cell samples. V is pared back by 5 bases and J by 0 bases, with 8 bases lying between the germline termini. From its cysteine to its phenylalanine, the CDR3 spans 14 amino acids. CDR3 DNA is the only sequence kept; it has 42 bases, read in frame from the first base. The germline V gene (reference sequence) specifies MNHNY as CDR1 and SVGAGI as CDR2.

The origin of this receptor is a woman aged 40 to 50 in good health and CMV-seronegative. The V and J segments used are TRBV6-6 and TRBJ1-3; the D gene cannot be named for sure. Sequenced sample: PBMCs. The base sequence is TGTGCCAGCAGTGCTCGGGACTCTGGAAACACCATATATTTT. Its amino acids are CASSARDSGNTIYF.